This T cell receptor (beta chain) stems from a study of human T cells and chemical hapten exposure. Time point reported: pre-sensitization, week 0. The treatment denotes: therapeutic diphenylcyclopropenone sensitization with weekly scalp DPC. During construction of the library, unique molecular identifiers were attached to individual cDNA molecules for quantitative, reproducible TCR counting. In the original workflow: With a range of about 20,000 to 700,000, the median per sample was roughly 95,000 TCRs. One entry per CDR3 protein, called by TCRdb with MiXCR from the RACE reads. V and J calls and clone size were set by TCRdb, not the authors. Among around 200,000 distinct CDR3 sequences listed, approximately 31% were seen once. Trimming took off 1 base at V and 4 bases at J, with 10 bases between the two ends. This CDR3 has 13 residues. CDR1 SQVTM and CDR2 ANQGSEA come from the germline V gene.

This TCR was sampled from a woman under 40 with alopecia areata. Some clones in this sample may be carry-over from other donors' samples. The sequences come from whole blood, collected in connection with sensitization to the hapten diphenylcyclopropenone (DPC). The chain employs TRBV29-1 and TRBJ2-5, with D uncertain. The CDR3 nucleotides read TGCAGCGTTGAAGTCGGTGCGCGAGAGACCCAGTACTTC. Protein sequence: CSVEVGARETQYF. Variable domain in full (rest from reference TRBV29-1 and TRBJ2-5): SAVISQKPSRDICQRGTSLTIQCQVDSQVTMMFWYRQQPGQSLTLIATANQGSEATYESGFVIDKFPISRPNLTFSTLTVSNMSPEDSSIYLCSVEVGARETQYFGPGTRLLVL.